This is a list of T cell receptor beta chains from one sample in a study of shared clonotypes between healthy human individuals. Only in-frame clones appear in the TCRdb table, and some are missing; sequencing was by immunoSEQ multiplex PCR. The table lists about 490,000 clones, over 70% of them singletons, with 12% in the top ten. Source material: PBMCs. The source of these receptors is a woman aged 40 to 50 in good health. Some clones in this sample may be carry-over from other donors' samples. Both conserved end residues are part of each CDR3. D genes are given only for firm matches. A clone size is listed for some rows: how often the clone was seen (once, few, many), or a class if it is expanded.

V: TRBV19
J: TRBJ2-7
D: TRBD2
size: .
length: 14
CDR3: CASSTASGKGEQYF
DNA: TGTGCCAGTAGTACCGCTAGCGGGAAGGGCGAGCAGTACTTC

V: TRBV5-1
J: TRBJ1-2
D: .
size: .
length: 15
CDR3: CASSSGIRLNYGYTF
DNA: TGCGCCAGCAGTTCCGGGATCCGATTGAACTATGGCTACACCTTC

V: TRBV9
J: TRBJ2-2
D: TRBD2
size: .
length: 16
CDR3: CASSLWGGDTTGELFF
DNA: TGTGCCAGCAGCCTATGGGGGGGAGATACCACCGGGGAGCTGTTTTTT

V: TRBV27
J: TRBJ2-1
D: TRBD2
size: .
length: 16
CDR3: CASSGRLAGEANEQFF
DNA: TGTGCCAGCAGTGGGAGACTAGCGGGAGAGGCCAATGAGCAGTTCTTC

V: TRBV11-2
J: TRBJ2-7
D: TRBD1
size: many
length: 15
CDR3: CASSRGQGMPYEQYF
DNA: TGTGCCAGCAGCCGCGGACAGGGGATGCCCTACGAGCAGTACTTC

V: TRBV27
J: TRBJ2-5
D: TRBD1
size: .
length: 14
CDR3: CASSLWGQGETQYF
DNA: TGTGCCAGCAGTTTATGGGGACAGGGGGAGACCCAGTACTTC

V: TRBV19
J: TRBJ2-1
D: TRBD1
size: many
length: 14
CDR3: CASNRQGAHNEQFF
DNA: TGTGCCAGTAATCGACAGGGGGCCCACAATGAGCAGTTCTTC

V: TRBV28
J: TRBJ1-1
D: .
size: .
length: 13
CDR3: CASTWPMNTEAFF
DNA: TGTGCCAGCACCTGGCCCATGAACACTGAAGCTTTCTTT

V: TRBV9
J: TRBJ2-3
D: TRBD1
size: .
length: 14
CDR3: CASSKGQGKDTQYF
DNA: TGTGCCAGCAGCAAGGGACAGGGTAAAGATACGCAGTATTTT

V: TRBV15
J: TRBJ1-1
D: .
size: .
length: 12
CDR3: CATSRGDTEAFF
DNA: TGTGCCACCAGCAGAGGTGACACTGAAGCTTTCTTT

V: TRBV7-2
J: TRBJ2-2
D: TRBD2
size: .
length: 17
CDR3: CASSLSAGGFGTGELFF
DNA: TGTGCCAGCAGCTTATCAGCGGGAGGATTTGGCACCGGGGAGCTGTTTTTT

V: TRBV6-6
J: TRBJ2-2
D: .
size: .
length: 14
CDR3: CASSGGANTGELFF
DNA: TGTGCCAGCAGTGGAGGGGCGAACACCGGGGAGCTGTTTTTT

V: TRBV7-9
J: TRBJ2-1
D: TRBD2
size: .
length: 16
CDR3: CASSLGQREEENEQFF
DNA: TGTGCCAGCAGCTTAGGGCAGCGGGAGGAGGAGAATGAGCAGTTCTTC

V: TRBV28
J: TRBJ1-2
D: .
size: .
length: 14
CDR3: CASSPPFTNYGYTF
DNA: TGTGCCAGCAGCCCCCCTTTCACTAACTATGGCTACACCTTC

V: TRBV5-8
J: TRBJ2-5
D: TRBD1
size: once
length: 15
CDR3: CASSFDGTGKETQYF
DNA: TGTGCCAGCAGCTTCGACGGGACAGGCAAAGAGACCCAGTACTTC

V: TRBV5-4
J: TRBJ1-1
D: .
size: .
length: 15
CDR3: CASSLPSRVNTEAFF
DNA: TGTGCCAGCAGCTTGCCAAGCAGGGTGAACACTGAAGCTTTCTTT

V: TRBV6-4
J: TRBJ2-2
D: .
size: few
length: 15
CDR3: CASSSQGTSTGELFF
DNA: TGTGCCAGCAGTTCACAGGGAACTAGCACCGGGGAGCTGTTTTTT

V: TRBV7-9
J: TRBJ1-1
D: TRBD1
size: .
length: 13
CDR3: CASSPGGVAEAFF
DNA: TGTGCCAGCAGCCCAGGGGGAGTGGCTGAAGCTTTCTTT

V: TRBV9
J: TRBJ2-7
D: .
size: .
length: 14
CDR3: CASSVSDSQGGQYF
DNA: TGTGCCAGCAGCGTGTCGGACAGCCAGGGTGGGCAGTACTTC

V: TRBV11-3
J: TRBJ1-2
D: TRBD1
size: .
length: 14
CDR3: CASRSGQGVYGYTF
DNA: TGTGCCAGCAGAAGCGGACAGGGGGTTTATGGCTACACCTTC

V: TRBV11-1
J: TRBJ1-5
D: TRBD1
size: .
length: 15
CDR3: CASSSGTGLNQPQHF
DNA: TGTGCCAGCAGCTCGGGGACAGGCCTCAATCAGCCCCAGCATTTT

V: TRBV4-2
J: TRBJ2-1
D: .
size: .
length: 14
CDR3: CASSQQQVKNEQFF
DNA: TGTGCCAGCAGCCAACAACAGGTCAAGAATGAGCAGTTCTTC

V: TRBV29-1
J: TRBJ1-5
D: TRBD1
size: many
length: 14
CDR3: CSVDGTGPLRPQHF
DNA: TGCAGCGTTGATGGGACAGGTCCCCTGCGGCCCCAGCATTTT

V: TRBV25-1
J: TRBJ2-1
D: .
size: .
length: 12
CDR3: CASSIGLGEQFF
DNA: TGTGCCAGCAGTATCGGTCTGGGTGAGCAGTTCTTC

V: TRBV30
J: TRBJ1-2
D: .
size: once
length: 11
CDR3: CAWSMSYGYTF
DNA: TGTGCCTGGAGCATGTCCTATGGCTACACCTTC

V: TRBV28
J: TRBJ1-1
D: TRBD1
size: .
length: 12
CDR3: CASSRRTGEAFF
DNA: TGTGCCAGCAGTCGAAGGACAGGTGAAGCTTTCTTC

V: TRBV28
J: TRBJ2-4
D: TRBD1
size: .
length: 14
CDR3: CASRGGRQWDIQYF
DNA: TGTGCCAGCCGAGGGGGCAGGCAGTGGGACATTCAGTACTTC